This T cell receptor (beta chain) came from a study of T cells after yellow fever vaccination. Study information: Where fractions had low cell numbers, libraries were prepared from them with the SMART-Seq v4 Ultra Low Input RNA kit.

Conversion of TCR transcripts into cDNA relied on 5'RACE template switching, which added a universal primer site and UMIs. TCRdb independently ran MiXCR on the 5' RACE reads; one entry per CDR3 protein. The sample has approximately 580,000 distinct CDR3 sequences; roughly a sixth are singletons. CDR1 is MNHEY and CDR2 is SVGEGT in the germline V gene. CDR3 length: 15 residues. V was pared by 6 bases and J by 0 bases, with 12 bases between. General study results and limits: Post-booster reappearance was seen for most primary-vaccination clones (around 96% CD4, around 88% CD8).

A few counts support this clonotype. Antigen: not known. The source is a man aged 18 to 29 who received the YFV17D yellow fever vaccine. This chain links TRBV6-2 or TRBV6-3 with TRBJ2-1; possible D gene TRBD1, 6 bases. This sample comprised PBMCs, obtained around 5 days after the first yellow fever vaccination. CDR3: CASRWSGVSYNEQFF. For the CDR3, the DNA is TGTGCCAGCAGATGGTCAGGGGTCTCCTACAATGAGCAGTTCTTC.